The rows below give T cell receptor beta chains drawn from one sample of a study of memory CD4+ T cells and cytomegalovirus serostatus. The repertoire was sequenced with immunoSEQ multiplex PCR; TCRdb's copy has only in-frame clones and lacks some. Of tens of thousands of clones in the sample, about three quarters are singletons; the top ten hold around 2.7%. Sequences were obtained from memory CD4+ T cells from blood. These receptors were taken from an adult in good health and CMV-seropositive. CDR3s include the opening cysteine and the closing phenylalanine or tryptophan. Each record gives: V gene, D gene, J gene, CDR3 protein. D genes are given only for firm matches.

v_call: TRBV2; d_call: NA; j_call: TRBJ2-3; cdr3_aa: CASSFAEEADTQYF
v_call: TRBV28; d_call: NA; j_call: TRBJ1-1; cdr3_aa: CASSLLGHTEAFF
v_call: TRBV9; d_call: NA; j_call: TRBJ2-3; cdr3_aa: CASSPSGSTSTDTQYF
v_call: TRBV11-2; d_call: TRBD1; j_call: TRBJ1-1; cdr3_aa: CASSLDRETEAFF
v_call: TRBV7-2; d_call: TRBD2; j_call: TRBJ2-5; cdr3_aa: CASSLVPAGETQYF
v_call: TRBV5-6; d_call: NA; j_call: TRBJ2-5; cdr3_aa: CASSFVALGTQYF
v_call: TRBV7-6; d_call: NA; j_call: TRBJ2-3; cdr3_aa: CASSPNLGGRADTQYF
v_call: TRBV5-1; d_call: TRBD1; j_call: TRBJ2-4; cdr3_aa: CASSPGQGTGNIQYF
v_call: TRBV4-2; d_call: NA; j_call: TRBJ1-2; cdr3_aa: CASRIPGGGYTF
v_call: TRBV5-1; d_call: NA; j_call: TRBJ2-3; cdr3_aa: CASSLVVSTSDTQYF
v_call: TRBV29-1; d_call: NA; j_call: TRBJ1-2; cdr3_aa: CSVGAQVNYGYTF
v_call: TRBV7-6; d_call: TRBD2; j_call: TRBJ2-1; cdr3_aa: CASSLEAGTSGNNEQFF
v_call: TRBV7-9; d_call: NA; j_call: TRBJ2-3; cdr3_aa: CASIIPGADTQYF
v_call: TRBV5-1; d_call: NA; j_call: TRBJ2-3; cdr3_aa: CASSLRGVLTDTQYF
v_call: TRBV30; d_call: TRBD1; j_call: TRBJ2-7; cdr3_aa: CAWSSRQGYYEQYF
v_call: TRBV29-1; d_call: NA; j_call: TRBJ1-4; cdr3_aa: CSVAQGNEKLFF
v_call: TRBV11-3; d_call: TRBD1; j_call: TRBJ2-2; cdr3_aa: CASADRKNTGELFF
v_call: TRBV5-1; d_call: NA; j_call: TRBJ2-1; cdr3_aa: CASSGRDYNEQFF
v_call: TRBV4-3; d_call: NA; j_call: TRBJ2-5; cdr3_aa: CASSQGLVEETQYF
v_call: TRBV5-4; d_call: NA; j_call: TRBJ2-2; cdr3_aa: CASSEWGANTGELFF
v_call: TRBV6-4; d_call: TRBD2; j_call: TRBJ2-1; cdr3_aa: CASSGTSGKQFF
v_call: TRBV7-6; d_call: TRBD1; j_call: TRBJ1-1; cdr3_aa: CASSPLGQGGLAEAFF